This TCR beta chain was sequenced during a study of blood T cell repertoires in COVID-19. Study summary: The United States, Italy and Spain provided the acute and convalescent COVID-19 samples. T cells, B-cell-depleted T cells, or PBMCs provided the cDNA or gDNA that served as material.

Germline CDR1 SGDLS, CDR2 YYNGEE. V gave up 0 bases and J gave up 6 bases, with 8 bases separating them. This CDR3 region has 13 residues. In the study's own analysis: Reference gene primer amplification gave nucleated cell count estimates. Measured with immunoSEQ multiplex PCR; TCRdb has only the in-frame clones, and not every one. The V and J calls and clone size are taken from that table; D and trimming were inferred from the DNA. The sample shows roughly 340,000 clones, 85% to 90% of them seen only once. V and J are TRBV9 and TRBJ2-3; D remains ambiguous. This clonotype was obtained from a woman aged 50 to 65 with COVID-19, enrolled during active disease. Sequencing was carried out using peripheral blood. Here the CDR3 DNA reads TGTGCCAGCAGCGTAGTAGCACTCGATACGCAGTATTTT. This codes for CASSVVALDTQYF.